This TCR beta chain was identified during a study of blood T cell repertoires in COVID-19. Study-wide context: There were acute and convalescent COVID-19 samples, and they came from the United States, Italy and Spain. The cDNA or gDNA used as material had been derived from T cells, B-cell-depleted T cells, or PBMCs.

Germline values: CDR1 SQVTM, CDR2 ANQGSEA. CDR3 size: 11 residues. V was clipped by 6 bases and J by 7 bases; unmatched bases: 4. In the original analysis: Amplification of reference gene primers was used by the study to estimate nucleated cell counts. Using immunoSEQ multiplex PCR, the repertoire was profiled, and TCRdb retains in-frame clones only, with some absent. The DNA gave D and trimming, while V, J and clone size come from that table. This repertoire shows 100,000 to 150,000 clones, approximately 84% found once; its top ten account for 12%. Specimen: peripheral blood. The chain is built from TRBV29-1 and TRBJ1-1; 8 bases fit TRBD1. This receptor was identified in a woman in her fifties or sixties with acute or convalescent COVID-19. DNA of the CDR3: TGCAGCGTCCAGGGGGCAAGTGAAGCTTTCTTT. It codes for CSVQGASEAFF.